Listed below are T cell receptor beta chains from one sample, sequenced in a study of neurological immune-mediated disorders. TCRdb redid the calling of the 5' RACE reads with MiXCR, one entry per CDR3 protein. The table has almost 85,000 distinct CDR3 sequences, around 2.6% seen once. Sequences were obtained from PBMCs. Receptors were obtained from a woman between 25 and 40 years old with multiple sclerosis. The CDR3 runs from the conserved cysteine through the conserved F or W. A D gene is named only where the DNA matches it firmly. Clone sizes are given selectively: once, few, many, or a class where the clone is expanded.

CSVLGGQNQPQHF	TGCAGCGTTTTAGGGGGACAGAATCAGCCCCAGCATTTT	TRBD1	TRBV29-1	TRBJ1-5	many
CASSQVASGIYEQYF	TGTGCCAGCAGCCAAGTGGCTAGCGGGATATACGAGCAGTACTTC	TRBD2	TRBV7-8	TRBJ2-7	many
CSAREPFRAYRSSYNEQFF	TGCAGTGCTAGAGAACCTTTCAGGGCCTACCGCAGCTCCTACAATGAGCAGTTCTTC	-	TRBV20-1	TRBJ2-1	many
CASSPPGLDPYEQYF	TGTGCCAGCAGCCCCCCGGGACTAGATCCCTACGAGCAGTACTTC	TRBD2	TRBV28	TRBJ2-7	many
CASSSLPGTGGPTPLHF	TGTGCCAGCAGTTCATTGCCCGGGACAGGGGGTCCGACACCCCTCCACTTT	TRBD1	TRBV27	TRBJ1-6	many
CASSFLGGEETQYF	TGTGCCAGCAGCTTCCTGGGGGGGGAGGAGACCCAGTACTTC	TRBD2	TRBV7-8	TRBJ2-5	-
CASSLAGARDTQYF	TGTGCCAGCAGTCTAGCGGGAGCGAGAGATACGCAGTATTTT	TRBD2	TRBV28	TRBJ2-3	many
CASSEYLYRGGYTF	TGTGCCAGCAGCGAGTATCTATACCGGGGGGGCTACACCTTC	-	TRBV5-6	TRBJ1-2	many
CASTRTGSGNTEAFF	TGTGCCAGCACACGGACAGGGTCCGGGAACACTGAAGCTTTCTTT	TRBD1	TRBV27	TRBJ1-1	many
CASSAGTGGEQYF	TGTGCCAGCAGCGCCGGGACAGGGGGCGAGCAGTACTTC	TRBD1	TRBV9	TRBJ2-7	many
CASSLGVYYGYTF	TGTGCCAGCAGCTTGGGAGTGTACTATGGCTACACCTTC	-	TRBV5-5	TRBJ1-2	many
CASSLTGEDTQYF	TGCGCCAGCAGCCTGACAGGGGAAGATACGCAGTATTTT	TRBD1	TRBV5-1	TRBJ2-3	many
CASSTDRDGSGNTIYF	TGTGCCAGCAGTACCGACAGGGACGGCTCTGGAAACACCATATATTTT	TRBD1	TRBV6-2/TRBV6-3	TRBJ1-3	-
CARAGQRTDTQYF	TGTGCCAGGGCGGGACAACGCACAGATACGCAGTATTTT	-	TRBV25-1	TRBJ2-3	many
CASSRRGQSTEQYF	TGTGCCAGCAGCCGTAGAGGACAGTCTACAGAGCAGTACTTC	-	TRBV28	TRBJ2-7	many
CASSLELAGNQETQYF	TGCGCCAGCAGCTTGGAACTAGCGGGTAACCAAGAGACCCAGTACTTC	TRBD2	TRBV5-1	TRBJ2-5	many
CSARGAGGVHEQYF	TGCAGTGCTAGAGGGGCAGGGGGTGTTCACGAGCAGTACTTC	TRBD1	TRBV20-1	TRBJ2-7	many
CASSPRQVTEQYF	TGTGCCAGCTCACCACGACAAGTAACCGAGCAGTACTTC	-	TRBV18	TRBJ2-7	many
CASSFASGTNAAFF	TGTGCCAGCAGTTTCGCATCCGGGACCAACGCGGCTTTCTTT	-	TRBV6-5	TRBJ1-1	many
CASSDSVAGGPDTQYF	TGTGCCAGCAGTGACTCAGTAGCGGGAGGGCCAGATACGCAGTATTTT	TRBD2	TRBV6-4	TRBJ2-3	many
CSAVSRSNIQYF	TGCAGTGCGGTGAGCAGGTCGAACATTCAGTACTTC	-	TRBV20-1	TRBJ2-4	many
CASSVLSGRLNEQFF	TGTGCCAGCAGCGTACTTAGCGGGAGGCTGAATGAGCAGTTCTTC	TRBD2	TRBV9	TRBJ2-1	many
CASSIAGGPSYEQYF	TGTGCCAGCAGCATAGCGGGAGGGCCTTCCTACGAGCAGTACTTC	TRBD2	TRBV5-5	TRBJ2-7	many
CASSLDSGLNPNEQFF	TGTGCCAGCAGCTTAGATTCGGGACTCAACCCCAATGAGCAGTTCTTC	-	TRBV7-8	TRBJ2-1	many
CASSQRSGWNSPLHF	TGTGCCAGCAGCCAACGTTCGGGGTGGAATTCACCCCTCCACTTT	-	TRBV3-1	TRBJ1-6	many
CASSQSQGGGEAFF	TGTGCCAGCAGTCAGAGTCAGGGCGGGGGGGAAGCTTTCTTT	-	TRBV6-5	TRBJ1-1	many
CASSQNRVGEKLFF	TGTGCCAGCAGCCAGAACAGGGTTGGTGAAAAACTGTTTTTT	-	TRBV14	TRBJ1-4	many
CSARSSRGDRAYEQYF	TGCAGTGCCAGGTCTAGTAGGGGGGACAGGGCCTACGAGCAGTACTTC	TRBD1	TRBV20-1	TRBJ2-7	many